Below, one TCR beta chain is given with its context. With 5 bases clipped from V and 2 bases from J, the junction kept 6 bases outside the gene matches. There are 15 residues in the CDR3. The germline V gene encodes CDR1 SGHTA and CDR2 FQGNSA. This specimen belongs to a study of cytomegalovirus exposure and HLA in healthy donors. This PCR relied on a set of 60 Vbeta primers and 13 Jbeta primers. Clones were sequenced by immunoSEQ multiplex PCR, and TCRdb holds only the in-frame ones, with some missing. The sample records some 120,000 clones, more than 60% being singletons. The chain employs TRBV7-2 and TRBJ2-3; 8 nucleotides agree with TRBD1. The source material was PBMCs. The sequence came from a middle-aged woman in good health and CMV-seronegative. CDR3 nucleotide sequence: TGTGCCAGCAGCCTCAGGGGGCTTCTCACAGATACGCAGTATTTT. It translates to CASSLRGLLTDTQYF.